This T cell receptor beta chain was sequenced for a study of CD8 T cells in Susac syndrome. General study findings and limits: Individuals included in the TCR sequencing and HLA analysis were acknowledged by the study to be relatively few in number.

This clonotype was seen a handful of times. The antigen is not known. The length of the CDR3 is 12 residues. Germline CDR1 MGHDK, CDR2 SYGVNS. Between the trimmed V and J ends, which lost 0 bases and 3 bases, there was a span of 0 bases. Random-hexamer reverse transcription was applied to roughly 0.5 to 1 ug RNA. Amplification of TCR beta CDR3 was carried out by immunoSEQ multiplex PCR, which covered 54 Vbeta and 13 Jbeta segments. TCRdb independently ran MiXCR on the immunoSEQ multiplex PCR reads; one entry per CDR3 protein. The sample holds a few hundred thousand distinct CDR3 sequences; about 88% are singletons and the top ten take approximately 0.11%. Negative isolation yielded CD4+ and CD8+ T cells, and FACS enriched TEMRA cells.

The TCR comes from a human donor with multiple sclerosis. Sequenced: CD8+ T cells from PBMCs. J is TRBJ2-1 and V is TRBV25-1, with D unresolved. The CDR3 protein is CASSEYYNEQFF. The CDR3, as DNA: TGTGCCAGCAGTGAATACTACAATGAGCAGTTCTTC. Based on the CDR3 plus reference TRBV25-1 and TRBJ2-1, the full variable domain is EADIYQTPRYLVIGTGKKITLECSQTMGHDKMYWYQQDPGMELHLIHYSYGVNSTEKGDLSSESTVSRIRTEHFPLTLESARPSHTSQYLCASSEYYNEQFFGPGTRLTVL.